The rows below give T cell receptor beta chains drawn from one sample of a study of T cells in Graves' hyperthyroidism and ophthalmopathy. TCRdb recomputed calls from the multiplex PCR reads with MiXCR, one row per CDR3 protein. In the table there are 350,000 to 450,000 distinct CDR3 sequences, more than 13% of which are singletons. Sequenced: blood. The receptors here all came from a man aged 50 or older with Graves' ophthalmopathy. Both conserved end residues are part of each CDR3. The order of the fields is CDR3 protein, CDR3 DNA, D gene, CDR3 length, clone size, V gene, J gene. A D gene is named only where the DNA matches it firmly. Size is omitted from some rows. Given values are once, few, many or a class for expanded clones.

cdr3_aa: CSARTSGAGDTQYF; cdr3_nt: TGCAGTGCTAGGACTTCGGGAGCGGGAGATACGCAGTATTTT; d_call: -; cdr3_length: 14; clone_size: many; v_call: TRBV20-1; j_call: TRBJ2-3
cdr3_aa: CSARDRDRSYEQYF; cdr3_nt: TGCAGTGCTAGAGATCGGGACAGGAGCTACGAGCAGTACTTC; d_call: TRBD1; cdr3_length: 14; clone_size: many; v_call: TRBV20-1; j_call: TRBJ2-7
cdr3_aa: CASSLQVDSPLHF; cdr3_nt: TGTGCCAGCAGTTTACAGGTTGATTCACCCCTCCACTTT; d_call: -; cdr3_length: 13; clone_size: many; v_call: TRBV12-3/TRBV12-4; j_call: TRBJ1-6
cdr3_aa: CASSATSGRAADTQYF; cdr3_nt: TGTGCCAGCAGTGCAACTAGCGGGAGGGCGGCAGATACGCAGTATTTT; d_call: TRBD2; cdr3_length: 16; clone_size: -; v_call: TRBV6-1; j_call: TRBJ2-3
cdr3_aa: CASSQDRGQKTNTGELFF; cdr3_nt: TGTGCCAGCAGCCAAGATCGGGGACAGAAAACGAACACCGGGGAGCTGTTTTTT; d_call: TRBD1; cdr3_length: 18; clone_size: many; v_call: TRBV3-1; j_call: TRBJ2-2
cdr3_aa: CSVVLWEGSPYEQYF; cdr3_nt: TGCAGCGTTGTCCTTTGGGAAGGGTCCCCCTACGAGCAGTACTTC; d_call: -; cdr3_length: 15; clone_size: many; v_call: TRBV29-1; j_call: TRBJ2-7
cdr3_aa: CASRRRDNLNTEAFF; cdr3_nt: TGTGCCAGCAGGCGCCGGGACAACTTGAACACTGAAGCTTTCTTT; d_call: -; cdr3_length: 15; clone_size: many; v_call: TRBV6-1; j_call: TRBJ1-1
cdr3_aa: CASTPRVPGQGRTEAFF; cdr3_nt: TGTGCCAGCACACCGCGGGTGCCGGGACAGGGACGCACTGAAGCTTTCTTT; d_call: TRBD1; cdr3_length: 17; clone_size: few; v_call: TRBV28; j_call: TRBJ1-1
cdr3_aa: CASSPPVLAGTTDTQYF; cdr3_nt: TGTGCCAGCAGTCCTCCCGTGTTAGCGGGAACCACAGATACGCAGTATTTT; d_call: TRBD2; cdr3_length: 17; clone_size: many; v_call: TRBV12-3/TRBV12-4; j_call: TRBJ2-3
cdr3_aa: CASILGQGAAKWYF; cdr3_nt: TGTGCCAGCATCCTGGGACAGGGGGCGGCGAAGTGGTACTTC; d_call: TRBD1; cdr3_length: 14; clone_size: many; v_call: TRBV12-3/TRBV12-4; j_call: TRBJ2-5
cdr3_aa: CASSRTGMYEQYF; cdr3_nt: TGTGCCAGCAGCCGGACAGGGATGTACGAGCAGTACTTC; d_call: TRBD1; cdr3_length: 13; clone_size: many; v_call: TRBV3-1; j_call: TRBJ2-7
cdr3_aa: CAGGMHEQFF; cdr3_nt: TGTGCCGGCGGGATGCATGAGCAGTTCTTC; d_call: -; cdr3_length: 10; clone_size: many; v_call: TRBV6-1; j_call: TRBJ2-1
cdr3_aa: CASSANGGSTGANVLTF; cdr3_nt: TGTGCCAGCAGCGCAAACGGGGGTTCGACTGGGGCCAACGTCCTGACTTTC; d_call: -; cdr3_length: 17; clone_size: many; v_call: TRBV6-1; j_call: TRBJ2-6
cdr3_aa: CSVVLGVYEQYF; cdr3_nt: TGCAGCGTTGTTTTGGGAGTCTACGAGCAGTACTTC; d_call: -; cdr3_length: 12; clone_size: -; v_call: TRBV29-1; j_call: TRBJ2-7
cdr3_aa: CASSQDPAGVSEQFF; cdr3_nt: TGTGCCAGCAGCCAAGATCCAGCGGGAGTGAGTGAGCAGTTCTTC; d_call: TRBD2; cdr3_length: 15; clone_size: few; v_call: TRBV3-1; j_call: TRBJ2-1
cdr3_aa: CASSIEFGLGYEQYF; cdr3_nt: TGTGCCAGTAGTATAGAGTTCGGGTTGGGATACGAGCAGTACTTC; d_call: -; cdr3_length: 15; clone_size: many; v_call: TRBV19; j_call: TRBJ2-7
cdr3_aa: CASSFPTTGSYNSPLHF; cdr3_nt: TGTGCCAGCAGTTTTCCGACCACAGGCAGTTATAATTCACCCCTCCACTTT; d_call: -; cdr3_length: 17; clone_size: -; v_call: TRBV28; j_call: TRBJ1-6
cdr3_aa: CSAREQLSGQYF; cdr3_nt: TGCAGTGCTAGAGAACAGCTCTCGGGGCAGTACTTC; d_call: -; cdr3_length: 12; clone_size: -; v_call: TRBV20-1; j_call: TRBJ2-7
cdr3_aa: CSGYIGGRGQFF; cdr3_nt: TGCAGCGGATACATAGGGGGCAGGGGGCAGTTCTTC; d_call: TRBD1; cdr3_length: 12; clone_size: -; v_call: TRBV29-1; j_call: TRBJ2-1
cdr3_aa: CASSRMADPNEQFF; cdr3_nt: TGTGCCAGCAGCAGGATGGCAGACCCAAATGAGCAGTTCTTC; d_call: -; cdr3_length: 14; clone_size: -; v_call: TRBV7-9; j_call: TRBJ2-1
cdr3_aa: CASSQEVAGGWTDTQYF; cdr3_nt: TGTGCCAGCAGCCAAGAGGTAGCGGGAGGTTGGACAGATACGCAGTATTTT; d_call: TRBD2; cdr3_length: 17; clone_size: many; v_call: TRBV3-1; j_call: TRBJ2-3
cdr3_aa: CASSVVWASYNEQFF; cdr3_nt: TGTGCCAGCAGCGTAGTGTGGGCGTCCTACAATGAGCAGTTCTTC; d_call: -; cdr3_length: 15; clone_size: many; v_call: TRBV9; j_call: TRBJ2-1
cdr3_aa: CASTGRRQGIYEQYF; cdr3_nt: TGTGCCAGCACCGGCCGGCGACAGGGTATCTACGAGCAGTACTTC; d_call: TRBD1; cdr3_length: 15; clone_size: many; v_call: TRBV27; j_call: TRBJ2-7
cdr3_aa: CAISDFPGNTIYF; cdr3_nt: TGTGCCATCAGTGATTTTCCTGGAAACACCATATATTTT; d_call: -; cdr3_length: 13; clone_size: -; v_call: TRBV10-3; j_call: TRBJ1-3
cdr3_aa: CASSFRGDSTNEKLFF; cdr3_nt: TGTGCCAGCAGCTTCAGGGGGGACAGCACTAATGAAAAACTGTTTTTT; d_call: TRBD1; cdr3_length: 16; clone_size: -; v_call: TRBV3-1; j_call: TRBJ1-4
cdr3_aa: CASTTGTSGRAYEQYF; cdr3_nt: TGTGCCAGCACCACAGGGACTAGCGGGAGGGCCTACGAGCAGTACTTC; d_call: TRBD2; cdr3_length: 16; clone_size: -; v_call: TRBV5-5; j_call: TRBJ2-7
cdr3_aa: CASSPRTAYQPQHF; cdr3_nt: TGTGCCAGCAGTCCCCGGACAGCGTATCAGCCCCAGCATTTT; d_call: -; cdr3_length: 14; clone_size: many; v_call: TRBV28; j_call: TRBJ1-5
cdr3_aa: CATSDLRQRQETQYF; cdr3_nt: TGTGCCACCAGTGACCTCAGACAGAGACAAGAGACCCAGTACTTC; d_call: -; cdr3_length: 15; clone_size: -; v_call: TRBV24-1; j_call: TRBJ2-5
cdr3_aa: CASSKKGMNYEQYF; cdr3_nt: TGTGCCAGCAGTAAGAAGGGTATGAACTACGAGCAGTACTTC; d_call: -; cdr3_length: 14; clone_size: many; v_call: TRBV2; j_call: TRBJ2-7
cdr3_aa: CATQLTLSNTEAFF; cdr3_nt: TGTGCCACTCAACTGACCCTATCGAACACTGAAGCTTTCTTT; d_call: -; cdr3_length: 14; clone_size: many; v_call: TRBV6-1; j_call: TRBJ1-1
cdr3_aa: CASKGGGLNYGYTF; cdr3_nt: TGTGCCAGCAAGGGAGGGGGCCTTAACTATGGCTACACCTTC; d_call: TRBD1; cdr3_length: 14; clone_size: many; v_call: TRBV2; j_call: TRBJ1-2
cdr3_aa: CASSPLTGQETQYF; cdr3_nt: TGTGCCAGCAGCCCCTTGACGGGGCAAGAGACCCAGTACTTC; d_call: -; cdr3_length: 14; clone_size: many; v_call: TRBV28; j_call: TRBJ2-5
cdr3_aa: CASSKPGQTLGGEQYF; cdr3_nt: TGTGCCAGCAGCAAACCGGGACAGACCCTTGGAGGGGAGCAGTACTTC; d_call: -; cdr3_length: 16; clone_size: many; v_call: TRBV7-9; j_call: TRBJ2-7
cdr3_aa: CASSFLAGSYNEQFF; cdr3_nt: TGTGCCAGCAGTTTTCTAGCGGGTTCCTACAATGAGCAGTTCTTC; d_call: TRBD2; cdr3_length: 15; clone_size: few; v_call: TRBV14; j_call: TRBJ2-1
cdr3_aa: CASIAGGDQPQHF; cdr3_nt: TGTGCCAGCATTGCGGGGGGGGATCAGCCCCAGCATTTT; d_call: -; cdr3_length: 13; clone_size: -; v_call: TRBV6-1; j_call: TRBJ1-5
cdr3_aa: CSVHAGGETQYF; cdr3_nt: TGCAGCGTCCACGCGGGCGGGGAGACCCAGTACTTC; d_call: -; cdr3_length: 12; clone_size: -; v_call: TRBV29-1; j_call: TRBJ2-5
cdr3_aa: CSARSTLVSYNEQFF; cdr3_nt: TGCAGTGCTAGATCGACTCTCGTTTCCTACAATGAGCAGTTCTTC; d_call: -; cdr3_length: 15; clone_size: -; v_call: TRBV20-1; j_call: TRBJ2-1
cdr3_aa: CASSLEAGGSSYNEQFF; cdr3_nt: TGTGCCAGCAGCTTAGAGGCCGGGGGTAGCTCCTACAATGAGCAGTTCTTC; d_call: -; cdr3_length: 17; clone_size: many; v_call: TRBV11-3; j_call: TRBJ2-1
cdr3_aa: CASSRRLLADNEQFF; cdr3_nt: TGTGCCAGTAGTAGGAGATTACTAGCGGACAATGAGCAGTTCTTC; d_call: TRBD2; cdr3_length: 15; clone_size: few; v_call: TRBV19; j_call: TRBJ2-1
cdr3_aa: CASSLATGVEAFF; cdr3_nt: TGTGCCAGCAGTTTAGCAACAGGGGTTGAAGCTTTCTTT; d_call: TRBD1; cdr3_length: 13; clone_size: many; v_call: TRBV12-3/TRBV12-4; j_call: TRBJ1-1
cdr3_aa: CSARWTSGSYNEQFF; cdr3_nt: TGCAGTGCTAGGTGGACTAGCGGGAGTTACAATGAGCAGTTCTTC; d_call: TRBD2; cdr3_length: 15; clone_size: many; v_call: TRBV20-1; j_call: TRBJ2-1
cdr3_aa: CSAVGRGQFF; cdr3_nt: TGCAGCGCGGTGGGTCGGGGGCAGTTCTTC; d_call: -; cdr3_length: 10; clone_size: -; v_call: TRBV29-1; j_call: TRBJ2-1
cdr3_aa: CASSQEGVLAGADTQYF; cdr3_nt: TGTGCCAGCAGCCAAGAGGGGGTACTAGCGGGGGCAGATACGCAGTATTTT; d_call: TRBD2; cdr3_length: 17; clone_size: many; v_call: TRBV3-1; j_call: TRBJ2-3
cdr3_aa: CAWSVRRTRAPGELFF; cdr3_nt: TGTGCCTGGAGTGTACGTAGGACTAGAGCCCCCGGGGAGCTGTTTTTT; d_call: TRBD2; cdr3_length: 16; clone_size: many; v_call: TRBV30; j_call: TRBJ2-2
cdr3_aa: CASSEYNLVSQETQYF; cdr3_nt: TGTGCCAGCAGTGAATATAATCTCGTCAGCCAAGAGACCCAGTACTTC; d_call: -; cdr3_length: 16; clone_size: many; v_call: TRBV6-1; j_call: TRBJ2-5
cdr3_aa: CASNLGDPASGELFF; cdr3_nt: TGTGCCAGCAACTTAGGGGACCCAGCGTCCGGGGAGCTGTTTTTT; d_call: -; cdr3_length: 15; clone_size: few; v_call: TRBV7-9; j_call: TRBJ2-2
cdr3_aa: CASSIRDRDKYEQYF; cdr3_nt: TGTGCCAGCAGTATCCGGGACAGGGATAAGTACGAGCAGTACTTC; d_call: TRBD1; cdr3_length: 15; clone_size: many; v_call: TRBV27; j_call: TRBJ2-7
cdr3_aa: CASSLYGRIGTYEQYF; cdr3_nt: TGTGCCAGCAGTTTATACGGCAGAATAGGAACCTACGAGCAGTACTTC; d_call: -; cdr3_length: 16; clone_size: many; v_call: TRBV27; j_call: TRBJ2-7
cdr3_aa: CASSLWRAVETQYF; cdr3_nt: TGTGCCAGCAGTTTATGGAGGGCCGTGGAGACCCAGTACTTC; d_call: -; cdr3_length: 14; clone_size: many; v_call: TRBV28; j_call: TRBJ2-5
cdr3_aa: CASSRTSGRLTYNEQFF; cdr3_nt: TGTGCCAGCAGTCGGACTAGCGGGAGGCTAACCTACAATGAGCAGTTCTTC; d_call: TRBD2; cdr3_length: 17; clone_size: few; v_call: TRBV6-4; j_call: TRBJ2-1
cdr3_aa: CASSPATREQYF; cdr3_nt: TGTGCCAGCTCACCAGCGACGAGAGAGCAGTACTTC; d_call: -; cdr3_length: 12; clone_size: many; v_call: TRBV18; j_call: TRBJ2-7
cdr3_aa: CASSQDGQPGAPLHF; cdr3_nt: TGCGCCAGCAGCCAAGATGGACAGCCCGGGGCACCCCTCCACTTT; d_call: -; cdr3_length: 15; clone_size: many; v_call: TRBV4-1; j_call: TRBJ1-6
cdr3_aa: CASSSLLGSQPQHF; cdr3_nt: TGTGCCAGCAGTTCGCTATTGGGTTCTCAGCCCCAGCATTTT; d_call: -; cdr3_length: 14; clone_size: many; v_call: TRBV28; j_call: TRBJ1-5
cdr3_aa: CSARPLGTDTQYF; cdr3_nt: TGCAGTGCTAGACCCCTGGGGACAGATACGCAGTATTTT; d_call: -; cdr3_length: 13; clone_size: once; v_call: TRBV20-1; j_call: TRBJ2-3
cdr3_aa: CSVEPRASGNTIYF; cdr3_nt: TGCAGCGTTGAGCCAAGAGCCTCAGGAAACACCATATATTTT; d_call: -; cdr3_length: 14; clone_size: few; v_call: TRBV29-1; j_call: TRBJ1-3
cdr3_aa: CAWSREGRGTQYF; cdr3_nt: TGTGCCTGGTCACGGGAGGGCCGGGGGACCCAGTACTTC; d_call: TRBD2; cdr3_length: 13; clone_size: many; v_call: TRBV30; j_call: TRBJ2-5
cdr3_aa: CASSLGDRLIMYEQYF; cdr3_nt: TGTGCCAGCAGCCTCGGAGACAGGTTAATCATGTACGAGCAGTACTTC; d_call: -; cdr3_length: 16; clone_size: many; v_call: TRBV12-3/TRBV12-4; j_call: TRBJ2-7
cdr3_aa: CASSYFLAGGVHEQYF; cdr3_nt: TGTGCCAGCAGTTACTTCTTAGCGGGAGGCGTCCACGAGCAGTACTTC; d_call: TRBD2; cdr3_length: 16; clone_size: -; v_call: TRBV6-5; j_call: TRBJ2-7